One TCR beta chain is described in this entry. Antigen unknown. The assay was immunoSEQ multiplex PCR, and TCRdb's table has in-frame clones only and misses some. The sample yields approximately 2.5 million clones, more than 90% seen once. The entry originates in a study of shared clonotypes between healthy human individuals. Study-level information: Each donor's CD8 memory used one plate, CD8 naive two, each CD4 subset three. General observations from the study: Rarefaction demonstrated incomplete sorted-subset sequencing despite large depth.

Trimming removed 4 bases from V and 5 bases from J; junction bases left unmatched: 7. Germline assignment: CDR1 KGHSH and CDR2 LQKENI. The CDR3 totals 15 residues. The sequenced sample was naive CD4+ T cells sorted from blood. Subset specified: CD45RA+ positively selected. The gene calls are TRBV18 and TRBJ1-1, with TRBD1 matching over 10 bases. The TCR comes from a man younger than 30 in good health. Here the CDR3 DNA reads TGTGCCAGCTCACAAGAGGACAGGGGGTGGACTGAAGCTTTCTTT. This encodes CASSQEDRGWTEAFF.